These 18 T cell receptor beta chains were sequenced from one sample in a study of response to subunit inactivated influenza vaccine. TCRdb re-called the RT-PCR reads through MiXCR, storing one row per CDR3 protein. Of hundreds of thousands of distinct CDR3 sequences in the sample, around 10% are singletons; the top ten hold approximately 11%. These data were also filed under a second study, of T cells expressing NK-cell markers. That paper states: The cDNA for TCR beta came from 5'RACE template switching with UMIs.

The sample here was PBMCs from blood, taken on the day of vaccination. Receptors originate from a man in his fifties who received an inactivated influenza vaccine.

This clonotype appeared once. The chain joins TRBV14 to TRBJ2-3; TRBD2 matches at 8 bases. The trim removed 1 base at V and 3 bases at J, leaving 9 bases unmatched. CDR1 SGHDN and CDR2 FVKESK come from the germline V gene. The CDR3 consists of 17 residues. CDR3 loop: CASSQGGDGGRTDTQYF. The CDR3, as DNA: TGTGCCAGCAGCCAAGGAGGGGATGGCGGGAGGACAGATACGCAGTATTTT.

The genes are TRBV5-1 and TRBJ2-3; D tentatively fits TRBD1 or TRBD2 (7 bases each). The germline V and J ends were trimmed by 2 bases and 2 bases, with 12 bases remaining between them. The CDR3 length is 15 residues. Germline values: CDR1 SGHRS, CDR2 YFSETQ. CDR3 DNA: TGCGCCAGCAGCTTACAGGGGAGGGACACAGATACGCAGTATTTT. As protein: CASSLQGRDTDTQYF.

This chain uses TRBV20-1 with TRBJ2-2; 7 bases map to TRBD1. Germline CDR1 reads DFQATT; CDR2 reads SNEGSKA (reference sequence). CDR3 length: 17 amino acids. V trimming: 5 bases; J trimming: 2 bases; junction bases outside the gene matches: 14. The CDR3 protein is CSAGGRSGTANTGELFF. The CDR3 DNA is TGCAGTGCTGGCGGACGCTCCGGGACAGCCAACACCGGGGAGCTGTTTTTT.

Worth noting for this clonotype: Relative to the germline gene, one junction end is altered; a read error may explain this. The V call is TRBV13, the J call TRBJ2-7, with TRBD1 matching 7 bases. This CDR3 contains 14 residues. In germline, CDR1 is PRHDT, CDR2 FYEKMQ (reference sequence). This chain's CDR3 is CAGSLDRAPSEQYF. The CDR3 DNA sequence: TGTGCCGGCAGCTTAGACAGGGCCCCCTCCGAGCAGTACTTC.

This clonotype was recorded many times. The chain carries TRBV12-3 or TRBV12-4 and TRBJ1-6; TRBD1 might be the D (5 bases). The CDR3 spans 14 residues. Trimming took 5 bases from V and 8 from J, leaving 13 bases between them. Here the CDR3 reads CASSPRTRDSPLHF. The CDR3 bases are TGTGCCAGCAGTCCTCGGACAAGGGATTCACCCCTCCACTTT.

In its sample, this clonotype was seen many times. For the CDR3, the DNA is TGTGCCAGCAGCCCTACTAGCGGGGGGACAAATGAGCAGTTCTTC. Translation: CASSPTSGGTNEQFF. The J gene is TRBJ2-1, the V gene TRBV7-6; the match to TRBD2 covers 12 bases. CDR1 is SGHVS, CDR2 FNYEAQ, per germline. J gave up 7 bases and V 5 bases, and 6 bases lay outside the gene matches. This CDR3 has 15 amino acids.

This clonotype was recorded a few times. The chain employs TRBV20-1 and TRBJ2-1; tentatively, D is TRBD2 (5 bases). Looked up from germline, CDR1 is DFQATT and CDR2 is SNEGSKA (reference sequence). There are 15 residues in the CDR3. The V gene lost 0 bases and the J gene lost 3 bases, with 12 bases spanning the gap. CDR3 nucleotide sequence: TGCAGTGCTAGAGATTTTGGACTCGACTACAATGAGCAGTTCTTC. It specifies CSARDFGLDYNEQFF.

The V gene is TRBV28, the J gene TRBJ2-6, with TRBD2 matching over 7 bases. With V trimmed by 7 bases and J by 1 base, 4 bases remained unmatched. Germline V CDR1 and CDR2: MDHEN, SYDVKM. This CDR3 contains 15 residues. CDR3 DNA sequence: TGTGCCAGCACTAACGGGGGGTCTGGGGCCAACGTCCTGACTTTC. Its protein product is CASTNGGSGANVLTF.

This clonotype has more than one count but fewer than ten. CDR3 in amino acids: CSASTGGSGANVLTF. The CDR3 DNA follows: TGCAGTGCTAGTACCGGGGGCTCCGGGGCCAACGTCCTGACTTTC. V is TRBV20-1 and J is TRBJ2-6; perhaps D is TRBD1 or TRBD2 (6 bases each). Looked up from germline, CDR1 is DFQATT and CDR2 is SNEGSKA (reference sequence). The V gene lost 3 bases and the J gene lost 4 bases, with 13 bases spanning the gap. The CDR3 is made up of 15 amino acids.

This clonotype was seen more than once but under ten times. The chain has TRBV7-9 and TRBJ2-7, with 10 positions matching TRBD1. The CDR3 runs 15 residues. Germline trimming cut 5 bases from V and 6 bases from J; bases unmatched to any gene: 10. CDR1 SEHNR and CDR2 FQNEAQ come from the germline V gene (reference sequence). CDR3 amino acids: CASSRGLRDRGEQYF. In DNA, the CDR3 is TGTGCCAGCAGCCGGGGCCTCCGGGACAGGGGCGAGCAGTACTTC.

In this sample, this clonotype turned up many times. The CDR3 loop is CASSFGGRVLNTIYF. CDR3 nucleotide sequence: TGTGCCAGCAGTTTTGGGGGGCGCGTTTTAAACACCATATATTTT. This chain joins TRBV28 and TRBJ1-3; D possibly corresponds to TRBD1 (6 bases). The CDR3 covers 15 residues. Between the trimmed V and J ends, which lost 3 bases and 6 bases, there was a span of 15 bases. From germline, CDR1 is MDHEN and CDR2 SYDVKM.

Written as DNA, the CDR3 is TGCGCCAGCAGCTGGACGACCACAGATACGCAGTATTTT. Its protein product is CASSWTTTDTQYF. The chain carries TRBV5-1 and TRBJ2-3; D is ambiguous. The CDR3 is 13 residues long. Trimming left V 3 bases short and J 2 bases short, with 7 bases between. CDR1 is SGHRS, CDR2 YFSETQ, per germline.

This clonotype has at least ten counts. V is TRBV12-3 or TRBV12-4 and J is TRBJ2-2; D gene uncertain. Between the trimmed V and J ends, which lost 7 bases and 1 base, there was a span of 1 base. The CDR3 sequence is 11 residues long. The CDR3 DNA sequence: TGTGCCAGCAAGAACACCGGGGAGCTGTTTTTT. It is translated as CASKNTGELFF.

This clonotype occurred many times. V gene TRBV5-1 combines with J gene TRBJ2-7; 10 positions match TRBD2. The CDR3 runs to 14 residues. Trimming removed 5 bases from V and 1 base from J; junction bases left unmatched: 3. In germline, CDR1 is SGHRS, CDR2 YFSETQ. CDR3: CASRPTSGSYEQYF. Here the CDR3 DNA reads TGCGCCAGCAGGCCGACTAGCGGGTCCTACGAGCAGTACTTC. The variable domain in full, completed from reference TRBV5-1 and TRBJ2-7, reads KAGVTQTPRYLIKTRGQQVTLSCSPISGHRSVSWYQQTPGQGLQFLFEYFSETQRNKGNFPGRFSGRQFSNSRSEMNVSTLELGDSALYLCASRPTSGSYEQYFGPGTRLTVT.

This clonotype was detected only a few times. The chain employs TRBV12-3 or TRBV12-4 and TRBJ2-7, with a weak D call TRBD1 (5 bases). V was pared by 6 bases and J by 2 bases, with 11 bases between. The CDR3 has 13 residues. The CDR3 here is CASSQGEAYEQYF. CDR3 DNA: TGTGCCAGCAGCCAGGGCGAGGCCTACGAGCAGTACTTC.

In its sample, this clonotype was seen many times. The V and J genes are TRBV7-3 and TRBJ2-1; no reliable D call. CDR1 is SGHTA and CDR2 is FQGTGA in the germline V gene. V was trimmed by 1 base and J by 5 bases, leaving 6 bases between them. The length of the CDR3 is 13 residues. The CDR3 is CASSLSLNNEQFF. In DNA, the CDR3 is TGTGCCAGCAGCTTAAGTCTAAACAATGAGCAGTTCTTC.

There are a few counts of this clonotype. This rearrangement joins TRBV3-1 to TRBJ1-6; D remains unclear. Per the germline V gene, CDR1 is LGHDT and CDR2 is YNNKEL (reference sequence). Trimming left V 8 bases short and J 2 bases short, with 7 bases between. CDR3 size: 13 residues. The CDR3 here is CASGSTYNSPLHF. The CDR3 DNA reads as TGTGCCAGCGGATCGACCTATAATTCACCCCTCCACTTT.

This clonotype was seen only a few times. The rearrangement links TRBV6-2 or TRBV6-3 to TRBJ2-7; D is possibly TRBD2 (5 bases). V dropped 0 bases and J dropped 3 bases, with 9 bases sitting between them. Germline V CDR1 and CDR2: MNHEY, SVGEGT. The CDR3 runs to 14 residues. The CDR3 loop reads CASSYSGDNYEQYF. DNA for the CDR3: TGTGCCAGCAGTTACTCGGGAGACAACTACGAGCAGTACTTC.